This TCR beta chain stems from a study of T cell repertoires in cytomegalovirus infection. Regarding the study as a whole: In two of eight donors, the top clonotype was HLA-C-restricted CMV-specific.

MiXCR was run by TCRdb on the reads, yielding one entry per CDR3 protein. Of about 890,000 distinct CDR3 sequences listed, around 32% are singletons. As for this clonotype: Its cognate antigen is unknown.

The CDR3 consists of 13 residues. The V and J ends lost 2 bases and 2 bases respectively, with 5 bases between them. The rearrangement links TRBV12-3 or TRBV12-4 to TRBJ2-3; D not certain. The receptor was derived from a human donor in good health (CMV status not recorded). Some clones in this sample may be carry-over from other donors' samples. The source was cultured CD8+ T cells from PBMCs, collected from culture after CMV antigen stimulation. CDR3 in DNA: TGTGCCAGCAGTTTATCCTACACAGATACGCAGTATTTT. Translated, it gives CASSLSYTDTQYF.